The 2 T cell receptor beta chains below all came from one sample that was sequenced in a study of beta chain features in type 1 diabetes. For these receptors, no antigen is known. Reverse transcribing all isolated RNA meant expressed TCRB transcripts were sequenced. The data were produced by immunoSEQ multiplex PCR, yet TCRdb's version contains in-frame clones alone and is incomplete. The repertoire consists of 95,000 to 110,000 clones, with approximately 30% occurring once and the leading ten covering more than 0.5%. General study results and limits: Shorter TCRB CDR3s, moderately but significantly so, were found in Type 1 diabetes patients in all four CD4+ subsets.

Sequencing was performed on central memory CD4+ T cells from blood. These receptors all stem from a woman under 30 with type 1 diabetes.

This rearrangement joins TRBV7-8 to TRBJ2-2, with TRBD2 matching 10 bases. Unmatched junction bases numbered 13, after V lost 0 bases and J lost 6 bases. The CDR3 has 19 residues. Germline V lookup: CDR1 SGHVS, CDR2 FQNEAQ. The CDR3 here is CASSLATSGLAGVAGELFF. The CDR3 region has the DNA TGTGCCAGCAGCTTAGCGACCTCAGGGCTAGCGGGAGTGGCCGGGGAGCTGTTTTTT.

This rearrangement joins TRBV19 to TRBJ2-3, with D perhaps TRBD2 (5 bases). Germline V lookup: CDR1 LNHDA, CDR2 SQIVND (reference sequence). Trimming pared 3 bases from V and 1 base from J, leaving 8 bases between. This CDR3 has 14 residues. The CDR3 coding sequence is TGTGCCAGTAGTATGGACGGGGGCACAGATACGCAGTATTTT. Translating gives CASSMDGGTDTQYF. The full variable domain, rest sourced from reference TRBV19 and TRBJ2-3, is DGGITQSPKYLFRKEGQNVTLSCEQNLNHDAMYWYRQDPGQGLRLIYYSQIVNDFQKGDIAEGYSVSREKKESFPLTVTSAQKNPTAFYLCASSMDGGTDTQYFGPGTRLTVL.